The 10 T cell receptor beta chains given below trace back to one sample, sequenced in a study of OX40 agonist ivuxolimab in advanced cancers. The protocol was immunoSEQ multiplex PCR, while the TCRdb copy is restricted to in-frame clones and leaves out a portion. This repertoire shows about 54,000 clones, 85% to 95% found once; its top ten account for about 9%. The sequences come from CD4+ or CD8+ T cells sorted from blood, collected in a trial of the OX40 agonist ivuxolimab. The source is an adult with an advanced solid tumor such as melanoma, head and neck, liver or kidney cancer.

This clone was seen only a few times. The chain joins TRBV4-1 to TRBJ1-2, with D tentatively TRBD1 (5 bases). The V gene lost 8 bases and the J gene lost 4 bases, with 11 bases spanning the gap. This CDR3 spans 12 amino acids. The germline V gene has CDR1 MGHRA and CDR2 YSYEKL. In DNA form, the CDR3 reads TGCGCCAGCGGGGGGACCTCCTATGGCTACACCTTC. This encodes CASGGTSYGYTF.

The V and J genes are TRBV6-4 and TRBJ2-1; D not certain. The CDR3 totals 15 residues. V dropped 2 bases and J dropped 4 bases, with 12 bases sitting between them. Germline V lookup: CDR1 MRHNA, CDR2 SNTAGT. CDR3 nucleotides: TGTGCCAGCAGTGACGATCTAAGACCTTACAATGAGCAGTTCTTC. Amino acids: CASSDDLRPYNEQFF.

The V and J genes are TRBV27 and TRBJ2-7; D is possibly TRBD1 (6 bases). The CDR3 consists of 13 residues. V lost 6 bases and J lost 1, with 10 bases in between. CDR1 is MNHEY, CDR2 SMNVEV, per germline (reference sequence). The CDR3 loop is CASSLGHSYEQYF. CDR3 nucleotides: TGTGCCAGCAGCTTGGGACATTCCTACGAGCAGTACTTC.

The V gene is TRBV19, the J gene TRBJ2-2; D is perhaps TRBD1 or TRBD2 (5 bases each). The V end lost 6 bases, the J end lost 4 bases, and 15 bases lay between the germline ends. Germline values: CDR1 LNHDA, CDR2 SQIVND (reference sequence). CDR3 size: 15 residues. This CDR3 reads CASSSGSRSTGELFF. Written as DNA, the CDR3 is TGTGCCAGTAGCTCAGGGAGTCGTAGCACCGGGGAGCTGTTTTTT.

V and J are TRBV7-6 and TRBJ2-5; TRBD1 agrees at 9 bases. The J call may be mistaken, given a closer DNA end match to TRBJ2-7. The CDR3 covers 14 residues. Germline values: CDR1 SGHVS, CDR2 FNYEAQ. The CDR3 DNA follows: TGTGCCAGCAGCGCCGGGACAGGGCCGTACGAGCAGTACTTC. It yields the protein CASSAGTGPYEQYF.

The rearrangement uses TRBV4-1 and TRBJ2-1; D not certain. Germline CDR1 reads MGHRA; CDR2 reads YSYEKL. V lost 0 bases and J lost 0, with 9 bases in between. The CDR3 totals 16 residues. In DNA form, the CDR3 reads TGCGCCAGCAGCCAAGAACAGCCCCCCTCCTACAATGAGCAGTTCTTC. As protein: CASSQEQPPSYNEQFF.

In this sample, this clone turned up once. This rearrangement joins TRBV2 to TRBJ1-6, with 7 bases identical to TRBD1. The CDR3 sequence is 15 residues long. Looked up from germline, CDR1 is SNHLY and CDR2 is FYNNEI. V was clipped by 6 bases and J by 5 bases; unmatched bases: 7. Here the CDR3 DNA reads TGTGCCAGCAGCCCCGGGACAGCAGATAATTCACCCCTCCACTTT. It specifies CASSPGTADNSPLHF.

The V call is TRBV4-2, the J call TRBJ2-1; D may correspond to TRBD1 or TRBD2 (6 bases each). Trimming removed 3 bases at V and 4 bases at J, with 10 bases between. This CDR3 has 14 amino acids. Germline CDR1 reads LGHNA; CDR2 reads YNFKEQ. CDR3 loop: CASSQEGGYNEQFF. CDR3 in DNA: TGTGCCAGCAGCCAGGAGGGGGGATACAATGAGCAGTTCTTC.

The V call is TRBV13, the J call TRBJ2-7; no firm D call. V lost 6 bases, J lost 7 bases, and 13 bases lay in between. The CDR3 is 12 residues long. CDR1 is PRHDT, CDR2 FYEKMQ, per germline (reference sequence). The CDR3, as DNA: TGTGCCAGCAGGGACGGTGTAGGGGAGCAGTACTTC. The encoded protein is CASRDGVGEQYF.

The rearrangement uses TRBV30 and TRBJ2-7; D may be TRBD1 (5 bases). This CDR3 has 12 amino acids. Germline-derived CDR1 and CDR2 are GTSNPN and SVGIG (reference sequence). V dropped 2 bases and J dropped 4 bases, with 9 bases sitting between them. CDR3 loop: CAWSTQAYEQYF. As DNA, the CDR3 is TGTGCCTGGAGTACACAGGCGTACGAGCAGTACTTC.